This note documents a single TCR beta chain sequence. Its antigen is not identified. The sample belongs to a study of OX40 agonist ivuxolimab in advanced cancers. In the study overall: Each patient was given ivuxolimab into a vein every 2 weeks, at 0.01 to 10 mg/kg. Anti-PD-1, anti-PD-L1 or anti-CTLA-4 therapy given earlier was allowed, and about 38% had some.

Generated by immunoSEQ multiplex PCR, the TCRdb table keeps only in-frame clones and is missing some. The sample carries approximately 47,000 clones, 88% recorded once. Study-wide points: Expansion of clones was among the lowest in partial responders at 0.1-3.0 mg/kg.

Trimming took off 2 bases at V and 4 bases at J, with 17 bases between the two ends. The CDR3 loop spans 16 amino acids. Germline V gene lookup returns CDR1 MNHEY and CDR2 SVGAGI. J is TRBJ1-1 and V is TRBV6-5; TRBD1 might be the D (6 bases). This TCR derives from an adult with an advanced solid tumor such as melanoma, head and neck, liver or kidney cancer. The sequences come from CD4+ or CD8+ T cells sorted from blood, collected in a trial of the OX40 agonist ivuxolimab. The CDR3 spells CASSYEISGASTEAFF. The CDR3 region has the DNA TGTGCCAGCAGTTACGAGATTTCAGGGGCGAGCACTGAAGCTTTCTTT.